Each of the 7 T cell receptor beta chains below was sequenced from the same sample in a study of shared T cell receptors in the human thymus (TCRdb year 2021). The library was prepared using the immunoSEQ multiplex PCR assay. Drawn from immuneACCESS, this table holds only the in-frame rearrangements with V and J called that TCRdb kept. Clones are partly lost; checked studies trace under half to an unresolved V gene and leave the rest unexplained. The sample table contains around 340,000 clones; only one count was recorded for 85% to 95% of them. The ten largest clones represent roughly 0.02% of the sample. The sample consisted of thymocytes. The receptors derive from a human donor.

This sequence joins TRBV19 and TRBJ2-1; possibly TRBD1 for D (5 bases). The germline V gene encodes CDR1 LNHDA and CDR2 SQIVND (reference sequence). The CDR3 loop spans 15 amino acids. V was trimmed by 9 bases and J by 0 bases, leaving 15 bases between them. The CDR3 nucleotides read TGTGCCAGCCTTGCAGGGTTCCACTCCTACAATGAGCAGTTCTTC. This sequence encodes CASLAGFHSYNEQFF.

The chain links TRBV30 to TRBJ2-6; possible D gene TRBD2, 6 bases. This CDR3 has 16 amino acids. From germline, CDR1 is GTSNPN and CDR2 SVGIG (reference sequence). Trimming left V 5 bases short and J 5 bases short, with 19 bases between. The CDR3 is CAWVPRRGIRANVLTF. The CDR3 DNA is TGTGCCTGGGTACCCCGTCGGGGGATCCGGGCCAACGTCCTGACTTTC.

This clone turned up a few times. The rearrangement links TRBV28 to TRBJ1-2, with D tentatively TRBD1 (5 bases). V dropped 6 bases and J dropped 10 bases, with 15 bases sitting between them. CDR1 and CDR2 (germline): MDHEN, SYDVKM. The CDR3 totals 12 residues. The DNA of the CDR3 is TGTGCCAGCAGCCCCGGGCCCGGGGCCTACACCTTC. Translating it yields CASSPGPGAYTF.

The chain links TRBV18 to TRBJ2-3; 10 bases align to TRBD2. The CDR3 is 16 residues long. V gave up 4 bases and J gave up 4 bases; unmatched junction bases: 8. Germline V lookup: CDR1 KGHSH, CDR2 LQKENI. This CDR3 is CASSLPSGRAADTQYF. CDR3 sequence (DNA): TGTGCCAGCTCACTTCCGAGCGGGAGGGCCGCAGATACGCAGTATTTT.

The J gene is TRBJ2-6, the V gene TRBV10-3; possibly TRBD2 for D (7 bases). Germline V gives CDR1 ENHRY, CDR2 SYGVKD. V was clipped by 9 bases and J by 0 bases, with 12 bases between them. The CDR3 has 15 residues. CDR3 nucleotides: TGTGCCATTTGGGGGGGGGCCTCTGGGGCCAACGTCCTGACTTTC. This translates into CAIWGGASGANVLTF.

The chain links TRBV11-2 to TRBJ2-1, with 14 bases fitting TRBD2. The trim removed 3 bases at V and 2 bases at J, leaving 9 bases unmatched. The CDR3 loop spans 19 amino acids. Germline CDR1 reads SGHAT; CDR2 reads FQNNGV. CDR3: CASSLFGTSGRKTYNEQFF. In DNA, the CDR3 is TGTGCCAGCAGCTTGTTCGGGACTAGCGGGAGAAAAACCTACAATGAGCAGTTCTTC.

This chain uses TRBV18 with TRBJ1-5; maybe TRBD1 (5 bases). V was clipped by 3 bases and J by 5 bases, with 29 bases between them. Looked up from germline, CDR1 is KGHSH and CDR2 is LQKENI. CDR3 length: 20 residues. The CDR3 region is CASSPKTTPGKGIMDQPQHF. The CDR3 DNA reads TGTGCCAGCTCACCCAAAACGACACCCGGAAAGGGGATAATGGATCAGCCCCAGCATTTT.